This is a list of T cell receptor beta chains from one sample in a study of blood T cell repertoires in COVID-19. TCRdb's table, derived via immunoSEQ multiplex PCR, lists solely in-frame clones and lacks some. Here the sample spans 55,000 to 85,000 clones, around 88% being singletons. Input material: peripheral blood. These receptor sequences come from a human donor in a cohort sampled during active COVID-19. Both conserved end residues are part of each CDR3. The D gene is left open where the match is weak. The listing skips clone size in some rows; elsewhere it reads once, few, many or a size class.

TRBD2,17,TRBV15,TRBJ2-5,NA,TGTGCCACCAGCAGAGATCTACTAGCGGGGGGCCAAGAGACCCAGTACTTC,CATSRDLLAGGQETQYF
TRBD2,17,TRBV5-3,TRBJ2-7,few,TGTGCCAGAAGTCACCCCGGGACTAGCGGGGGGCTTTACGAGCAGTACTTC,CARSHPGTSGGLYEQYF
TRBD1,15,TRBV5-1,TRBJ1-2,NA,TGCGCCAGCAGCCCCACAGGGGATCCTAACTATGGCTACACCTTC,CASSPTGDPNYGYTF
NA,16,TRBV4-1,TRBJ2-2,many,TGCGCCAGCAGCCAATTAACAGGAGCCTCCACCGGGGAGCTGTTTTTT,CASSQLTGASTGELFF
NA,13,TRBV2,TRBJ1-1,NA,TGTGCCAGCAGGGTGGAGATTAACACTGAAGCTTTCTTT,CASRVEINTEAFF
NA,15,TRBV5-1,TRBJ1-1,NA,TGCGCCAGCAGCTGGAGACCACAGGGTAACACTGAAGCTTTCTTT,CASSWRPQGNTEAFF
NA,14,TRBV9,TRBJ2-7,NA,TGTGCCAGCAGCGTAGGGTCTAGCAGCTACGAGCAGTACTTC,CASSVGSSSYEQYF
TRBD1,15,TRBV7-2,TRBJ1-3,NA,TGTGCCAGCGGGACAGGAGACCCACGAAGGGACACCATATATTTT,CASGTGDPRRDTIYF
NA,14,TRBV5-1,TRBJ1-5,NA,TGCGCCAGCAGCCCAGGGGATAGCAATCAGCCCCAGCATTTT,CASSPGDSNQPQHF
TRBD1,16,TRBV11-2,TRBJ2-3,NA,TGTGCCAGCAGCCTGACAGGGGGCAGGGGCACAGATACGCAGTATTTT,CASSLTGGRGTDTQYF
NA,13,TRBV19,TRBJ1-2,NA,TGTGCCAGTAGTATCGAGGGCCGGTTCGGCTACACCTTC,CASSIEGRFGYTF
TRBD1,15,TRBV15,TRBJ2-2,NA,TGTGCCACTACACCCGGGACAGAGGACACCGGGGAGCTGTTTTTT,CATTPGTEDTGELFF
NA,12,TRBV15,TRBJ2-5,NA,TGTGCCACCAGCAGGCTCGGAGAGACCCAGTACTTC,CATSRLGETQYF
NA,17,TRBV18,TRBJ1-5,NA,TGTGCCAGCTCACCTACGGGACTGAGAATGAGCAATCAGCCCCAGCATTTT,CASSPTGLRMSNQPQHF
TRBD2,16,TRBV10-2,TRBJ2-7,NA,TGCGCCAGCAGGACGCGCTACTACGGGACTAACTACGAGCAGTACTTC,CASRTRYYGTNYEQYF
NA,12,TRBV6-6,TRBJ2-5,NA,TGTGCCAGCAGTTATACAGGAGAGACCCAGTACTTC,CASSYTGETQYF
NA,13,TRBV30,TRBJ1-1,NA,TGTGCCTGGAGTCCGGCGGGGAACACTGAAGCTTTCTTT,CAWSPAGNTEAFF
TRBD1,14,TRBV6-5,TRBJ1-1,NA,TGTGCCAGCAGCCGACAGGGGCGGGACACTGAAGCTTTCTTT,CASSRQGRDTEAFF
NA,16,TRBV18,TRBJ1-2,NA,TGTGCCAGCTCCGCACTACCCCCCCGCTCTAACTATGGCTACACCTTC,CASSALPPRSNYGYTF
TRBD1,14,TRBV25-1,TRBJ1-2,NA,TGTGCCAGCAGTGAATTCGGACAGGGAGATGGCTACACCTTC,CASSEFGQGDGYTF
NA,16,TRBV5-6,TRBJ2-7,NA,TGTGCCAGCAGCTTGGGGGTCACAGATAGAACCTACGAGCAGTACTTC,CASSLGVTDRTYEQYF
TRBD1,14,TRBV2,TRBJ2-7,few,TGTGCCAGCAGTGGGGACAGAATCTCCTACGAGCAGTACTTC,CASSGDRISYEQYF
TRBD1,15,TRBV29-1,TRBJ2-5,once,TGCAGCGTTGATCCGGGACAGGGGAAGTCGGAGACCCAGTACTTC,CSVDPGQGKSETQYF